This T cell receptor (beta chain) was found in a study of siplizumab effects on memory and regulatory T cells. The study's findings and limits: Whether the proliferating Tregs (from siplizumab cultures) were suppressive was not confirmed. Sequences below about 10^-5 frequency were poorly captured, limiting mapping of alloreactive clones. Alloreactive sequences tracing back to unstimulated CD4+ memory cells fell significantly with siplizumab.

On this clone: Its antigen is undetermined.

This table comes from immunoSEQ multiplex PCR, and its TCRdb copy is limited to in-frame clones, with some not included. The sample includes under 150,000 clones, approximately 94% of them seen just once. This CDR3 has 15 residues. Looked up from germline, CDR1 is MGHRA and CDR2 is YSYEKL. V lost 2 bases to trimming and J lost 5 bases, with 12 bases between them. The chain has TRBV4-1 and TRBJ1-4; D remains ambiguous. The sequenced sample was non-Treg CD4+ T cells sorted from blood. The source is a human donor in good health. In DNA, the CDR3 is TGCGCCAGCAGCCAATCAGGTGATATAAATGAAAAACTGTTTTTT. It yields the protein CASSQSGDINEKLFF.